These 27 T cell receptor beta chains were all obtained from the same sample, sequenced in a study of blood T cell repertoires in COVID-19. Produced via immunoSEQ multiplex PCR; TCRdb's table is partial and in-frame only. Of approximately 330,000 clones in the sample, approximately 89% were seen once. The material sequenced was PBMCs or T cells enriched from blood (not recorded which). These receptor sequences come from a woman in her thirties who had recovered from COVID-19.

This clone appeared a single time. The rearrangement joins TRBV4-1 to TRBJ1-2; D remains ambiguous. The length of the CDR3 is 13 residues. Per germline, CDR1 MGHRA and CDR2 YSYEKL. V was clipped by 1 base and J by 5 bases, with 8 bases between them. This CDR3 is CASSQGGPYGYTF. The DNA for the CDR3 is TGCGCCAGCAGCCAAGGAGGGCCGTATGGCTACACCTTC.

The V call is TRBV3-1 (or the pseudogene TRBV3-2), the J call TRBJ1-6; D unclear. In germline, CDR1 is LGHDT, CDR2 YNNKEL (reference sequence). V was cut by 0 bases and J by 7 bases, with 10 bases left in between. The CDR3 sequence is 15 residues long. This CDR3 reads CASSQESSRNSPLHF. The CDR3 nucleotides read TGTGCCAGCAGCCAAGAAAGCAGCAGGAATTCACCCCTCCACTTT.

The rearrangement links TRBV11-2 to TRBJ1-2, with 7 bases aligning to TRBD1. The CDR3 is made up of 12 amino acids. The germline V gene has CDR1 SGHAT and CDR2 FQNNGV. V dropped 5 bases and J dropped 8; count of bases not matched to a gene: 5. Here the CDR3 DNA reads TGTGCCAGCAGCGAAGACAGGGACGGCTACACCTTC. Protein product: CASSEDRDGYTF.

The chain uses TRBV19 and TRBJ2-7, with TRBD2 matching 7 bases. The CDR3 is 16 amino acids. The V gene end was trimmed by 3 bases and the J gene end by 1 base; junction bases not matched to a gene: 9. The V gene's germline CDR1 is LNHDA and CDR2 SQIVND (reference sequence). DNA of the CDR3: TGTGCCAGTAGTATGGGCCTAGCGGTCGATTCCTACGAGCAGTACTTC. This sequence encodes CASSMGLAVDSYEQYF.

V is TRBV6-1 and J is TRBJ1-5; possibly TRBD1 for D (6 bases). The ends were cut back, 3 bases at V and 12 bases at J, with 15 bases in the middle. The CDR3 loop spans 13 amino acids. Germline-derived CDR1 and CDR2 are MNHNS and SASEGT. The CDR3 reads CASSEYRVGDQHF. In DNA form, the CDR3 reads TGTGCCAGCAGTGAGTACAGGGTGGGGGACCAGCATTTT.

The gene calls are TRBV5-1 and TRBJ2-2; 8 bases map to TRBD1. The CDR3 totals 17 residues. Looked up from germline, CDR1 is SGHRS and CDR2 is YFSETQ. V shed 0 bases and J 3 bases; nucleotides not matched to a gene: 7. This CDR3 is CASSLVFGTGHTGELFF. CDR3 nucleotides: TGCGCCAGCAGCTTGGTGTTCGGGACAGGCCACACCGGGGAGCTGTTTTTT.

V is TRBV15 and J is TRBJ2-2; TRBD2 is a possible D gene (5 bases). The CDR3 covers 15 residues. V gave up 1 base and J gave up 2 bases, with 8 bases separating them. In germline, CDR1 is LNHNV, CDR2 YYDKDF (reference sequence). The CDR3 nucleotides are TGTGCCACCAGCAGAGGAGGGCATAACACCGGGGAGCTGTTTTTT. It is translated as CATSRGGHNTGELFF.

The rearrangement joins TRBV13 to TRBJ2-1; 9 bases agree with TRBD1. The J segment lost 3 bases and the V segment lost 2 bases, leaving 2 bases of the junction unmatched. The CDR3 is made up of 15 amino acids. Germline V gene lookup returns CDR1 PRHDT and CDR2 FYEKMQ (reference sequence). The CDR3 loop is CASSLNRGLYNEQFF. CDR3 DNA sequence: TGTGCCAGCAGCTTAAACAGGGGGCTCTACAATGAGCAGTTCTTC.

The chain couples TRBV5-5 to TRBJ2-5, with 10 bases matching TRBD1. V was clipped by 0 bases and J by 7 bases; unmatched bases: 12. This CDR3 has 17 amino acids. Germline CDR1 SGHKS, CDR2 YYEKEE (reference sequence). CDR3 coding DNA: TGTGCCAGCAGCTTGGGACAGGGGGCAAAATATTGGGTGACCCAGTACTTC. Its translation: CASSLGQGAKYWVTQYF. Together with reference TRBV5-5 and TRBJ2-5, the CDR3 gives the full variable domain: DAGVTQSPTHLIKTRGQQVTLRCSPISGHKSVSWYQQVLGQGPQFIFQYYEKEERGRGNFPDRFSARQFPNYSSELNVNALLLGDSALYLCASSLGQGAKYWVTQYFGPGTRLLVL.

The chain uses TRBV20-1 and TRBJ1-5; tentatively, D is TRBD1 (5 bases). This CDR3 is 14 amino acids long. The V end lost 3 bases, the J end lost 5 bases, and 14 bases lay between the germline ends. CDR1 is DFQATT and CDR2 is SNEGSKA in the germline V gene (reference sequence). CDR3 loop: CSASRLAGDQPQHF. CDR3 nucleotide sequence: TGCAGTGCTAGTCGGCTTGCGGGGGATCAGCCCCAGCATTTT.

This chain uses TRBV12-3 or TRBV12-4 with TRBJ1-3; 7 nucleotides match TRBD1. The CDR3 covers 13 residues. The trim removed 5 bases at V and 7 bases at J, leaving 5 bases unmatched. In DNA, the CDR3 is TGTGCCAGCAGTGCGACAGGGTGGAACACCATATATTTT. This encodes CASSATGWNTIYF.

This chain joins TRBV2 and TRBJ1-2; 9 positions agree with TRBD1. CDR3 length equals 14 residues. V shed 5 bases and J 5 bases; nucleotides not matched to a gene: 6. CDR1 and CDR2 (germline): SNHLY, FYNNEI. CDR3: CASSSDRGGYGYTF. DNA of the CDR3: TGTGCCAGCAGTTCGGACAGGGGAGGATATGGCTACACCTTC.

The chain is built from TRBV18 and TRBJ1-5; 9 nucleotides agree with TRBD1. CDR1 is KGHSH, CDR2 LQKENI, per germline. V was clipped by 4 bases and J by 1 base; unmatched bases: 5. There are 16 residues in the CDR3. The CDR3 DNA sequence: TGTGCCAGCTCACGGGACAGGGAGTCCAGCAATCAGCCCCAGCATTTT. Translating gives CASSRDRESSNQPQHF.

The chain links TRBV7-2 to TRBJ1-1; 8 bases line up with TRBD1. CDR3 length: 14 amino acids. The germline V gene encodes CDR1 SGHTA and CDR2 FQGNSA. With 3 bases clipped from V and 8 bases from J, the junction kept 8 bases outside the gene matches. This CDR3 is CASSFWDRYEEAFF. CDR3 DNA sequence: TGTGCCAGCAGCTTCTGGGACAGGTACGAGGAAGCTTTCTTT.

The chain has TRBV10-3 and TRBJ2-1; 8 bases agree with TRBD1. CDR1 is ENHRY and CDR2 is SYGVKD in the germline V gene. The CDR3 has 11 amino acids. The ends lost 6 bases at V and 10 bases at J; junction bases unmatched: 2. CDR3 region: CAIRDRVEQFF. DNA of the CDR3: TGTGCCATCAGGGACAGGGTGGAGCAGTTCTTC.

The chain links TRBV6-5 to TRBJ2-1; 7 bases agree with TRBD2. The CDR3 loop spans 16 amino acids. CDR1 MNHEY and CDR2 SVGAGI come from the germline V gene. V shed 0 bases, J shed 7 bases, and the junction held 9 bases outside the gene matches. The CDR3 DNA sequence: TGTGCCAGCAGTTACTCGGCGGGAGAGGGTGGGAATGAGCAGTTCTTC. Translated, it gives CASSYSAGEGGNEQFF.

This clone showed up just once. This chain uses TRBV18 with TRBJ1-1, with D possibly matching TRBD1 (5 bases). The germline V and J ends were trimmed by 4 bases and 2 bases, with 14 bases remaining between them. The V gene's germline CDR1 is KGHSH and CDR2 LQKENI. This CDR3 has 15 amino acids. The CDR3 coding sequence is TGTGCCAGCTCACTCCAGCAGGGATCAAACACTGAAGCTTTCTTT. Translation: CASSLQQGSNTEAFF.

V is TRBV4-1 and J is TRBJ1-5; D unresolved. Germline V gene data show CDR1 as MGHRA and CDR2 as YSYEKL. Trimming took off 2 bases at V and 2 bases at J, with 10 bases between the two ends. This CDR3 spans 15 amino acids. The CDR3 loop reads CASSQPRGRNQPQHF. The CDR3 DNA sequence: TGCGCCAGCAGCCAACCGCGCGGCCGCAATCAGCCCCAGCATTTT.

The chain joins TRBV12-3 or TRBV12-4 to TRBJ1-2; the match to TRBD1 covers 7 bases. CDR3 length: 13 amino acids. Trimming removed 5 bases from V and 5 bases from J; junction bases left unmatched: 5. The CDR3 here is CASSPTGAYGYTF. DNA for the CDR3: TGTGCCAGCAGTCCAACAGGGGCTTATGGCTACACCTTC.

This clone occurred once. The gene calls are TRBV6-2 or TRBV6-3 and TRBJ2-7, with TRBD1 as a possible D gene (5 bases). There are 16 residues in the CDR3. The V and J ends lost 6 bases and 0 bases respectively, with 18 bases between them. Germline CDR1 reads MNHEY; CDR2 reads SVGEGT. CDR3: CASSQFRNGASYEQYF. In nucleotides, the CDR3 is TGTGCCAGCAGCCAATTCAGAAATGGGGCCTCCTACGAGCAGTACTTC.

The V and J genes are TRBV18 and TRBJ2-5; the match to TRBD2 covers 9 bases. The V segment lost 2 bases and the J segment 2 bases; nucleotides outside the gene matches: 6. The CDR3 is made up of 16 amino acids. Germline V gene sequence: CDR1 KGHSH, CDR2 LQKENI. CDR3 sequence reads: CASSPVSAGGQETQYF. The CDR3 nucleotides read TGTGCCAGCTCACCAGTCTCGGCGGGAGGGCAAGAGACCCAGTACTTC.

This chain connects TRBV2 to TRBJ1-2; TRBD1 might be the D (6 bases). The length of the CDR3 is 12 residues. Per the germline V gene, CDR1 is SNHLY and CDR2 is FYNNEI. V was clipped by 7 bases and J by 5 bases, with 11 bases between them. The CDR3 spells CASTKDRYGYTF. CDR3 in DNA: TGTGCCAGCACCAAGGACAGATATGGCTACACCTTC.

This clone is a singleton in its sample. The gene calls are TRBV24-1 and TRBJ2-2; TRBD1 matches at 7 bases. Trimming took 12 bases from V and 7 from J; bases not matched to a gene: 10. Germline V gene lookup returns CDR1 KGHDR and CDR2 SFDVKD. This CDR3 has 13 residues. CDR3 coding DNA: TGTGCCTCCGGGGACAGACGGGACGGGGAGCTGTTTTTT. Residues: CASGDRRDGELFF.

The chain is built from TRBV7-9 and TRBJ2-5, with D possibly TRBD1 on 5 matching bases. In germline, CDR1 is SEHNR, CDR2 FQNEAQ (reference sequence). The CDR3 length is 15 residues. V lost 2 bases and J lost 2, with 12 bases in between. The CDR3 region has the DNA TGTGCCAGCAGCTTATCTCTAGGGGATCAAGAGACCCAGTACTTC. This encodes CASSLSLGDQETQYF.

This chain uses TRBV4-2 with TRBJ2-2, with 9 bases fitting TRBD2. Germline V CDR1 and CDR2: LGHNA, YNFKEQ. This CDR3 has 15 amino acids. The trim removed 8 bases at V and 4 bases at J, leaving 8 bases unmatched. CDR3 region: CASAASGTITGELFF. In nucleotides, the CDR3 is TGTGCCAGCGCGGCTAGCGGGACGATCACCGGGGAGCTGTTTTTT.

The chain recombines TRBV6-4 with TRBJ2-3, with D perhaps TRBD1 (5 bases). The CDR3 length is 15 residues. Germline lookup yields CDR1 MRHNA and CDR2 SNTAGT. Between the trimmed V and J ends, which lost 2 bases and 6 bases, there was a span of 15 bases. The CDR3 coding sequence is TGTGCCAGCAGTGACCTCGCAGGGCAAGCGGATACGCAGTATTTT. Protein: CASSDLAGQADTQYF.

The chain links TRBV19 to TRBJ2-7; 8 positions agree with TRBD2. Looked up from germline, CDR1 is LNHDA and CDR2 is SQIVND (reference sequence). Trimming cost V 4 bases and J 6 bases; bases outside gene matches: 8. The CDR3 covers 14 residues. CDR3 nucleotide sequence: TGTGCCAGTAGTACGGGACTAGGTGGGGTCGAGCAGTACTTC. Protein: CASSTGLGGVEQYF. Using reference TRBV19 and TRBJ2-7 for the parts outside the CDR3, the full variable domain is DGGITQSPKYLFRKEGQNVTLSCEQNLNHDAMYWYRQDPGQGLRLIYYSQIVNDFQKGDIAEGYSVSREKKESFPLTVTSAQKNPTAFYLCASSTGLGGVEQYFGPGTRLTVT.